Listed here are 20 T cell receptor beta chains from one sample, sequenced in a study of CDR3 diversity in severe acne. MiXCR, applied by TCRdb to the PCR reads, yields one record per CDR3 protein. Of approximately 97,000 distinct CDR3 sequences in the sample, about half were seen once. The sequencing sample was made of blood. The receptors shown here come from a male donor with acne.

The V and J genes are TRBV15 and TRBJ1-5; D is unclear. Germline loops: CDR1 LNHNV, CDR2 YYDKDF (reference sequence). The length of the CDR3 is 17 residues. Trimming pared 0 bases from V and 0 bases from J, leaving 12 bases between. DNA for the CDR3: TGTGCCACCAGCAGAGATCCCGACACCCTTAGCAATCAGCCCCAGCATTTT. Translation gives CATSRDPDTLSNQPQHF.

This clonotype occurred once. V usage is TRBV9 and J usage is TRBJ1-2; 8 nucleotides match TRBD1. Germline V gene lookup returns CDR1 SGDLS and CDR2 YYNGEE. The CDR3 runs 15 residues. The ends lost 4 bases at V and 2 bases at J; junction bases unmatched: 7. The CDR3 reads CASSQVQGANYGYTF. The CDR3 DNA reads TGTGCCAGCAGCCAGGTGCAGGGGGCAAACTATGGCTACACCTTC.

This clonotype was observed a few times. The rearrangement uses TRBV27 and TRBJ2-3; D may be TRBD1 or TRBD2 (6 bases each). With 6 bases removed from V and 5 bases from J, the gap between germline ends came to 12 bases. The CDR3 spans 13 residues. Germline V lookup: CDR1 MNHEY, CDR2 SMNVEV (reference sequence). The CDR3 here is CASRGGGRDTQYF. The CDR3 DNA is TGTGCCAGCAGAGGTGGGGGGCGAGATACGCAGTATTTT.

Comments on this clonotype: An end of the junction does not agree with germline; a read error may underlie this. The chain carries TRBV7-2 and TRBJ2-7; D is possibly TRBD1 (5 bases). Per the germline V gene, CDR1 is SGHTA and CDR2 is FQGNSA. The CDR3 covers 14 residues. CDR3 region: CATSSALTGYEHYF. In DNA form, the CDR3 reads TGTGCCACCAGCTCGGCACTCACAGGCTACGAGCATTACTTC.

This clonotype was counted between two and nine times. Without the conserved terminal phenylalanine or tryptophan, this CDR3 likely stems from a read error. The chain joins TRBV2 to TRBJ1-6, with 7 bases matching TRBD1. Unmatched junction bases numbered 4, after V lost 3 bases and J lost 8 bases. The CDR3 loop spans 14 amino acids. Germline V gene lookup returns CDR1 SNHLY and CDR2 FYNNEI. DNA of the CDR3: TGTGCCAGCAGTGAGTTAACAGGGGATTCACCCCTCCACTTA. Amino acid sequence: CASSELTGDSPLHL.

This clonotype was counted only a few times. The CDR3 nucleotides are TGTGCCAGCAGTTTACGGGGACTAGCTCCCCACGAGCAGTACTTC. Its protein is CASSLRGLAPHEQYF. J is TRBJ2-7 and V is TRBV28; TRBD2 matches at 9 bases. The length of the CDR3 is 15 residues. Unmatched junction bases numbered 7, after V lost 2 bases and J lost 5 bases. CDR1 and CDR2 from the germline V gene are MDHEN and SYDVKM.

The rearrangement uses TRBV7-3 and TRBJ2-3, with D tentatively TRBD2 (6 bases). Trimming pared 1 base from V and 4 bases from J, leaving 15 bases between. CDR1 and CDR2 (germline): SGHTA, FQGTGA. This CDR3 is 16 amino acids long. CDR3 sequence reads: CASSLIAGRRADTQYF. In DNA, the CDR3 is TGTGCCAGCAGCTTAATAGCCGGACGGAGGGCAGATACGCAGTATTTT. Based on the CDR3 plus reference TRBV7-3 and TRBJ2-3, the full variable domain is GAGVSQTPSNKVTEKGKYVELRCDPISGHTALYWYRQSLGQGPEFLIYFQGTGAADDSGLPNDRFFAVRPEGSVSTLKIQRTERGDSAVYLCASSLIAGRRADTQYFGPGTRLTVL.

This chain joins TRBV9 and TRBJ2-1; TRBD2 matches 10 bases. CDR3 size: 17 residues. Germline lookup yields CDR1 SGDLS and CDR2 YYNGEE. With V trimmed by 0 bases and J by 4 bases, 7 bases remained unmatched. CDR3 region: CASSVALSGRSYNEQFF. CDR3 coding DNA: TGTGCCAGCAGCGTAGCTCTTAGCGGGAGGAGTTACAATGAGCAGTTCTTC.

This clonotype appeared a few times. One end of the junction does not line up with germline, which may come from a read error. The chain joins TRBV6-6 to TRBJ1-5; possibly TRBD1 for D (5 bases). The germline V gene has CDR1 MNHNY and CDR2 SVGAGI (reference sequence). The CDR3 contains 13 residues. CDR3 coding DNA: TGTGCCAGCAGTTACTCGAGGACAAACCCAGGGAAGTTT. It specifies CASSYSRTNPGKF.

This clonotype was recorded many times. The germline gene is not matched at one end of the junction; a read error may be the cause. The V call is TRBV9, the J call TRBJ2-1, with D perhaps TRBD2 (6 bases). The germline V gene has CDR1 SGDLS and CDR2 YYNGEE. The CDR3 has 17 residues. CDR3 residues: CASSVDPSAISCNEQFF. DNA for the CDR3: TGTGCCAGCAGCGTAGATCCTAGCGCCATTTCCTGCAATGAGCAGTTCTTC.

This clonotype was recorded a few times. One junction end disagrees with the germline gene, perhaps due to a read error. The chain recombines TRBV6-5 with TRBJ2-1, with 7 bases that match TRBD2. Germline V lookup: CDR1 MNHEY, CDR2 SVGAGI. The CDR3 is made up of 15 amino acids. CDR3 sequence (DNA): TGTGCTAGCAGTTACGGGGGGAGCTCCTACAATGAGCAGTTCTTC. Translated: CASSYGGSSYNEQFF.

This clonotype was recorded many times. The chain joins TRBV6-5 to TRBJ2-7; 8 nucleotides align to TRBD1. Looked up from germline, CDR1 is MNHEY and CDR2 is SVGAGI. Losses at the gene ends were 3 bases for V and 1 base for J; bases not matched to a gene: 5. The CDR3 runs to 15 residues. CDR3 loop: CASSYRTGGSYEQYF. CDR3 nucleotide sequence: TGTGCCAGCAGTTATCGAACAGGGGGTTCCTACGAGCAGTACTTC.

This clonotype was recorded at least ten times. CDR3 nucleotides: TGCAGTGCTGGGACTAGCGGACGAGATACGCAGTATTTT. Protein sequence: CSAGTSGRDTQYF. V is TRBV20-1 and J is TRBJ2-3; TRBD2 agrees at 11 bases. The CDR3 is 13 residues long. CDR1 is DFQATT, CDR2 SNEGSKA, per germline (reference sequence). The junction had 3 bases not matched to a gene; V was cut back by 5 bases and J by 5 bases.

This clonotype was counted between two and nine times. The V and J genes are TRBV25-1 and TRBJ1-2; D is possibly TRBD1 (6 bases). CDR1 MGHDK and CDR2 SYGVNS come from the germline V gene. V gave up 5 bases and J gave up 6 bases, with 16 bases separating them. The CDR3 extends over 14 amino acids. CDR3 residues: CASSSDRLRDGYTF. The CDR3 coding sequence is TGTGCCAGCAGTAGTGACAGGCTCCGGGATGGCTACACCTTC.

This chain joins TRBV19 and TRBJ2-7, with D possibly TRBD1 on 6 matching bases. V was cut by 5 bases and J by 5 bases, with 16 bases left in between. The CDR3 runs to 14 residues. CDR1 and CDR2 from the germline V gene are LNHDA and SQIVND (reference sequence). This CDR3 is CASSLRGTWNEQYF. In DNA, the CDR3 is TGTGCCAGTAGTCTCAGGGGCACATGGAACGAGCAGTACTTC.

V usage is TRBV6-6 and J usage is TRBJ1-1, with 9 positions matching TRBD1. The CDR3 runs to 11 residues. Germline V gene data show CDR1 as MNHNY and CDR2 as SVGAGI (reference sequence). J lost 8 bases, V lost 10 bases, and 5 bases had no gene match. The DNA for the CDR3 is TGTGCCACCCGGGACAGGGCAGAAGCTTTCTTT. Residues: CATRDRAEAFF.

This chain joins TRBV20-1 and TRBJ2-1; the D gene could be TRBD1 or TRBD2 (6 bases each). The CDR3 runs to 14 residues. Trimming removed 6 bases from V and 12 bases from J, with 24 bases in between. In germline, CDR1 is DFQATT, CDR2 SNEGSKA (reference sequence). Here the CDR3 DNA reads TGCAGTGCCAGCAGCTCCTCCTACGGGGGCCGGCAGTTCTTC. It encodes CSASSSSYGGRQFF.

The chain combines TRBV5-1 with TRBJ2-2, with D tentatively TRBD1 (6 bases). The V gene lost 2 bases and the J gene lost 11 bases, with 16 bases spanning the gap. The germline gives CDR1 SGHRS, CDR2 YFSETQ. The CDR3 is 14 amino acids. Written as DNA, the CDR3 is TGCGCCAGCAGCTTCACACAGGGATCGATAGAGCTGTTTTTT. Protein product: CASSFTQGSIELFF.

This clonotype appeared a few times. The chain carries TRBV14 and TRBJ2-5, with D perhaps TRBD2 (6 bases). Germline-derived CDR1 and CDR2 are SGHDN and FVKESK. The CDR3 has 16 amino acids. V was pared by 1 base and J by 5 bases, with 17 bases between. CDR3 DNA: TGTGCCAGCAGCCAAGGGGTGGCGGGGCCCCCGGAGACCCAGTACTTC. Encoded protein: CASSQGVAGPPETQYF.

In its sample, this clonotype was seen many times. The chain is built from TRBV2 and TRBJ1-1; 8 nucleotides align to TRBD1. There are 15 residues in the CDR3. V lost 10 bases to trimming and J lost 3 bases; unmatched junction nucleotides: 13. Germline V gene sequence: CDR1 SNHLY, CDR2 FYNNEI. The CDR3 sequence is CAITNADRGYTEAFF. The CDR3, as DNA: TGTGCCATTACAAACGCAGACAGGGGCTACACTGAAGCTTTCTTT.